The T cell receptor beta chain described here comes from a study of PD-L1 blockade in urothelial cancer. Time point noted: peripheral blood 6 weeks after treatment start. Per-patient samples, pretreatment and on-treatment, numbered 1 to 8. The repertoire was sequenced with immunoSEQ multiplex PCR; TCRdb's copy has only in-frame clones and lacks some. Seen here are more than 95,000 clones, 85% to 90% observed once, and the top ten hold more than 1.5%. CDR1 and CDR2 from the germline V gene are MGHRA and YSYEKL. CDR3 length: 15 amino acids. The germline V and J ends were trimmed by 1 base and 5 bases, with 14 bases remaining between them.

This clonotype was sampled from a man aged 55 to 70 with urothelial cancer. The chain employs TRBV4-1 and TRBJ2-5; D is ambiguous. The sample consisted of PBMCs, taken around atezolizumab (anti-PD-L1) treatment. CDR3 residues: CASSQVSPGGETQYF. CDR3 DNA sequence: TGCGCCAGCAGCCAAGTTTCCCCGGGTGGGGAGACCCAGTACTTC.